The T cell receptor (beta chain) described here comes from a study of T cell changes during pregnancy in multiple sclerosis. Sequenced by immunoSEQ multiplex PCR; TCRdb stores in-frame clones only, minus some. The sample has approximately 51,000 clones, under 95% seen once. Trimming cost V 5 bases and J 0 bases, with 16 bases left between them. Germline CDR1 SNHLY, CDR2 FYNNEI. The CDR3 consists of 16 residues. This clone was counted a single time. The sequencing here drew on CD4+ T cells from peripheral blood mononuclear cells, taken in the second trimester of pregnancy. The rearrangement uses TRBV2 and TRBJ1-1; tentatively, D is TRBD1 (6 bases). This receptor was obtained from a female donor with multiple sclerosis, enrolled in a pregnancy study. The CDR3 region is CASSIYRTALNTEAFF. Written as DNA, the CDR3 is TGTGCCAGCAGTATTTACAGGACAGCCCTGAACACTGAAGCTTTCTTT.